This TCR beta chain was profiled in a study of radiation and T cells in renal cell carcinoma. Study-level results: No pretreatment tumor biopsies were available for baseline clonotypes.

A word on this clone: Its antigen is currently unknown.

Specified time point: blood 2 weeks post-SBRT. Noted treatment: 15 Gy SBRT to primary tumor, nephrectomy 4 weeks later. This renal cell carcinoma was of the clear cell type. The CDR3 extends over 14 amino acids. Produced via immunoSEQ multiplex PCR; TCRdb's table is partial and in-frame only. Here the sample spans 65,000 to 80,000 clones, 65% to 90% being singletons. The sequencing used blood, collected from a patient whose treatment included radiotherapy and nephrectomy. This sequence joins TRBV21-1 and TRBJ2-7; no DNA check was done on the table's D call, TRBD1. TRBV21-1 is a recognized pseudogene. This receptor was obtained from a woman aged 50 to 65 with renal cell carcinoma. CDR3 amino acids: CASSPPGQCYEQYF. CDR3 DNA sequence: TGTGCCAGCAGCCCTCCGGGACAGTGCTACGAGCAGTACTTC.